Listed below are T cell receptor beta chains from one sample, sequenced in a study of molecular identifiers for immune sequencing clone quantification. TCRdb passed the PCR reads through MiXCR, listing each CDR3 protein once. The data show about 640,000 distinct CDR3 sequences, with 15% to 20% seen just once and 0.85% held by the top ten. The specimen sequenced was naive CD8+ T cells from blood, with Jurkat cell RNA spiked in. These receptors were obtained from a human donor in good health. Some libraries in this study had Jurkat cell RNA spiked in. Each CDR3 is given with its conserved first and last residue. The D gene is left open where the match is weak. The listing skips clone size in some rows; elsewhere it reads once, few, many or a size class.

D gene: TRBD2; clone size: many; V gene: TRBV29-1; CDR3 length: 17; J gene: TRBJ2-3; CDR3 DNA: TGCAGCGTTGAGGAACTCCTGACTAGCGGGGGCACAGATACGCAGTATTTT; CDR3 protein: CSVEELLTSGGTDTQYF
D gene: TRBD2; clone size: many; V gene: TRBV6-5; CDR3 length: 16; J gene: TRBJ2-3; CDR3 DNA: TGTGCCAGCAGTTGGAGTAGCCGGGGGGTTGCAGATACGCAGTATTTT; CDR3 protein: CASSWSSRGVADTQYF
D gene: TRBD2; clone size: .; V gene: TRBV10-3; CDR3 length: 19; J gene: TRBJ2-5; CDR3 DNA: TGTGCCATCAGTGCAACCTCGGGACTAGAACTGGGCTCACAAGAGACCCAGTACTTC; CDR3 protein: CAISATSGLELGSQETQYF
D gene: .; clone size: many; V gene: TRBV7-9; CDR3 length: 12; J gene: TRBJ2-7; CDR3 DNA: TGTGCCAGCAGCGGCGACGTTGAAGAGCAGTACTTC; CDR3 protein: CASSGDVEEQYF
D gene: TRBD1; clone size: .; V gene: TRBV27; CDR3 length: 14; J gene: TRBJ1-2; CDR3 DNA: TGTGCCAGCAGTTTAGGGACAGGGTTCTATGGCTGCACCTTC; CDR3 protein: CASSLGTGFYGCTF
D gene: TRBD1; clone size: few; V gene: TRBV9; CDR3 length: 14; J gene: TRBJ2-7; CDR3 DNA: TGTGCCAGCAGCGTAGGAGGGACAGCCTACGAGCAGTACTTC; CDR3 protein: CASSVGGTAYEQYF
D gene: .; clone size: many; V gene: TRBV4-3; CDR3 length: 13; J gene: TRBJ1-5; CDR3 DNA: TGCGCCAGCAGCCAAGAATTCTCTCAGCCCCAGCATTTT; CDR3 protein: CASSQEFSQPQHF
D gene: .; clone size: .; V gene: TRBV27; CDR3 length: 17; J gene: TRBJ1-1; CDR3 DNA: TGTGCCAGCCGTTTGACCCTGGACTGGGAGCTGAACACTGAAGCTTTCTTT; CDR3 protein: CASRLTLDWELNTEAFF
D gene: .; clone size: few; V gene: TRBV2; CDR3 length: 15; J gene: TRBJ2-1; CDR3 DNA: TGTGCCAGCAGTGAGGGGGCAGAAGATCGGTATGAGCAGTTCTTC; CDR3 protein: CASSEGAEDRYEQFF
D gene: .; clone size: .; V gene: TRBV11-1; CDR3 length: 15; J gene: TRBJ2-5; CDR3 DNA: TGTGCCAGCACCGCCCGGGACTCGACCCAAGAGACCCAGTACTTC; CDR3 protein: CASTARDSTQETQYF
D gene: TRBD1; clone size: few; V gene: TRBV12-3/TRBV12-4; CDR3 length: 17; J gene: TRBJ2-5; CDR3 DNA: TGTGCCAGCAGTCCGTCCCCGGGACAGAACATACAAGAGACCCAGTACTTC; CDR3 protein: CASSPSPGQNIQETQYF
D gene: .; clone size: .; V gene: TRBV12-3/TRBV12-4; CDR3 length: 15; J gene: TRBJ1-5; CDR3 DNA: TGTGCCAGCAGTTTTAGTGGGACGCCGAATCAGCCCCAGCATTTT; CDR3 protein: CASSFSGTPNQPQHF
D gene: TRBD1; clone size: many; V gene: TRBV20-1; CDR3 length: 20; J gene: TRBJ1-4; CDR3 DNA: TGCAGTGCTAGACCTATTAGGACAGGGCCTACCACTGCAACTAATGAAAAACTGTTTTTT; CDR3 protein: CSARPIRTGPTTATNEKLFF
D gene: TRBD1; clone size: many; V gene: TRBV19; CDR3 length: 14; J gene: TRBJ1-1; CDR3 DNA: TGTGCCAGTATCACTAGGACAGGGCTCACTGAAGCTTTCTTT; CDR3 protein: CASITRTGLTEAFF
D gene: .; clone size: few; V gene: TRBV6-5; CDR3 length: 14; J gene: TRBJ2-7; CDR3 DNA: TGTGCCAGCACCACGGGCCCCGGGGGCTACGAGCAGTACTTC; CDR3 protein: CASTTGPGGYEQYF
D gene: TRBD2; clone size: many; V gene: TRBV20-1; CDR3 length: 16; J gene: TRBJ2-5; CDR3 DNA: TGCAGTGCTAGAGATTTAACTAGCGGGAGGGTAGAGACCCAGTACTTC; CDR3 protein: CSARDLTSGRVETQYF
D gene: .; clone size: many; V gene: TRBV20-1; CDR3 length: 15; J gene: TRBJ2-2; CDR3 DNA: TGCAGTGCTAGAGGCCGGACTGCGAACACCGGGGAGCTGTTTTTT; CDR3 protein: CSARGRTANTGELFF
D gene: .; clone size: many; V gene: TRBV7-8; CDR3 length: 17; J gene: TRBJ1-3; CDR3 DNA: TGTGCCAGCAGCCGAGTGAGGACAGACCTCTCTGGAAACACCATATATTTT; CDR3 protein: CASSRVRTDLSGNTIYF
D gene: TRBD1; clone size: many; V gene: TRBV27; CDR3 length: 17; J gene: TRBJ2-5; CDR3 DNA: TGTGCCAGCAGTTTAGGATCCGGGACAGGGTACCCTGAGACCCAGTACTTC; CDR3 protein: CASSLGSGTGYPETQYF
D gene: .; clone size: many; V gene: TRBV20-1; CDR3 length: 17; J gene: TRBJ2-6; CDR3 DNA: TGCAGTGCTAGAGGTTCCCATTGGGGATCTGGGGCCAACGTCCTGACTTTC; CDR3 protein: CSARGSHWGSGANVLTF
D gene: .; clone size: many; V gene: TRBV7-9; CDR3 length: 14; J gene: TRBJ2-5; CDR3 DNA: TGTGCCAGCAGCTCCAGGGACGGTTGGGAGACCCAGTACTTC; CDR3 protein: CASSSRDGWETQYF
D gene: .; clone size: .; V gene: TRBV4-1; CDR3 length: 15; J gene: TRBJ2-1; CDR3 DNA: TGCGCCAGCAGCCCTACCCCGAGCTCCTACAATGAGCAGTTCTTC; CDR3 protein: CASSPTPSSYNEQFF
D gene: .; clone size: .; V gene: TRBV19; CDR3 length: 16; J gene: TRBJ1-5; CDR3 DNA: TGTGCCAGTAGTATATCGACCACGGGGTCCTATCAGCCCCAGCATTTT; CDR3 protein: CASSISTTGSYQPQHF
D gene: TRBD2; clone size: .; V gene: TRBV4-3; CDR3 length: 17; J gene: TRBJ2-1; CDR3 DNA: TGCGCCAGCAGCCAACTCTCCGGCGGGGGTCCCTACAATGAGCAGTTCTTC; CDR3 protein: CASSQLSGGGPYNEQFF
D gene: TRBD2; clone size: .; V gene: TRBV7-6; CDR3 length: 14; J gene: TRBJ2-7; CDR3 DNA: TGTGCCAGCAGCTTTGGAGCGGGAGGAAGCGAGCAGCACTTC; CDR3 protein: CASSFGAGGSEQHF
D gene: .; clone size: many; V gene: TRBV29-1; CDR3 length: 12; J gene: TRBJ2-7; CDR3 DNA: TGCAGCGTTGTAGGCGGGATCTACGAGCAGTACTTC; CDR3 protein: CSVVGGIYEQYF
D gene: .; clone size: many; V gene: TRBV2; CDR3 length: 11; J gene: TRBJ2-7; CDR3 DNA: TGTGCCCAACAAGCCCTAGCAGAGCAGTACTTC; CDR3 protein: CAQQALAEQYF